This entry describes one TCR beta chain. This clonotype was seen many times. The antigen it binds to is not known. Qualities for individual bases were not recorded, and no much larger clone is one base off. This sample is part of a study of neurological immune-mediated disorders (dated by TCRdb to between 2017 and 2020). Some background on the complete study: Among the roughly 34 multiple sclerosis patients, relapsing-remitting MS was present in approximately 31 and secondary progressive MS was present in 3. Using UMI-based sequencing, the study compared peripheral blood TCR-beta repertoires from patients with HTLV-I-associated myelopathy (HAM/TSP), patients with multiple sclerosis, and healthy controls. The roughly 110 TCR-beta libraries covered PBMC samples along with longitudinal samples, technical triplicates, and paired sorted CD4+ and CD8+ T-cell subsets. The cohort included about 70 subjects: some 14 with HAM/TSP, approximately 35 with multiple sclerosis, and around 20 healthy controls. Paper-wide results and their limitations: TCR clonal expansion was greatest in HAM/TSP patients and smallest in MS patients, who ranked below even healthy controls. The MS cluster was not associated with any clinical or MRI features, and the authors stated that larger cohorts are needed. Repertoires from 18 of 34 MS patients were grouped by phylogenetic analysis into a cluster of related CDR3 sequences, suggesting a possible repertoire-level signature. Across subjects, expanded clones never shared an identical CDR3 amino acid sequence, which suggests that the TCR-beta repertoires in every group were private.

Unsorted PBMC libraries were generated from 2 million PBMCs stored in RNAlater at -80 °C until RNA extraction. Multiple sclerosis patients were enrolled in a US clinical protocol under which disease progression was evaluated by magnetic resonance imaging. Peripheral blood underwent Ficoll-Hypaque density gradient centrifugation to isolate PBMCs, which were then cryopreserved in liquid nitrogen. Germline trimming amounts to 5 bases on V and 0 bases on J, with 4 as the count of junction bases outside the gene matches. Including the terminal cysteine and phenylalanine, the CDR3 comprises 16 residues. Only CDR3 DNA remains: 48 bases, in frame from the first base. cDNA was synthesized by template-switch 5'RACE using a primer carrying a 10-nucleotide random unique molecular identifier by which each TCR transcript was tagged. Over 190 million TCR-beta sequences, covering 15-18 subjects, were produced in each sequencing run. Total RNA was extracted with the RNeasy kit. Using the KAPA Real-time Library Amplification kit, TCR-beta VDJ regions were amplified with primers for the TCR constant region and the 5'RACE anchor. A first PCR added sample indexes and Illumina adaptors, after which a second PCR increased the library yield. After Ampure bead purification, the TCR product of roughly 650 bp was size-selected on a 2% E-gel SizeSelection system. Before pooling, libraries had their quality checked on a Bioanalyzer, their concentration measured with Qubit, and their quantity determined with the Kapa Library Quantification kit. Libraries were sequenced paired-end 2 x 150 bp on an Illumina HiSeq 2500. To increase sequence diversity, roughly 24-31% phiX was spiked into each library pool. The paper's data handling went like this. The UMI-based MiGEC pipeline processed quality-filtered reads and removed over 85% of raw TCR sequences during error correction. IMGT germline references were used for aligning VDJ genes, and each clonotype was defined as a unique CDR3 amino acid sequence together with its V-J genes. Clonal expansion, Shannon diversity and CDR3 relatedness were evaluated with VDJtools (CalcPairwiseDistances, ClusterSamples), while phylogenetic trees were built in CLCbio workbench. Clones with at least 8 unique UMIs were defined as expanded, with this threshold being based on coefficient-of-variation modelling across technical triplicates. In-frame beta chains were kept once TCRdb had trimmed the public reads at Q25 with fastp and called clones with MiXCR. Identical CDR3 protein sequences are pooled into one entry, listed with their most common genes and DNA. These V and J calls derive from TCRdb rather than the authors' analysis. This sample holds tens of thousands of distinct CDR3 sequences; approximately 3.5% were observed only once. Less than 3.5% of the sample is taken by the ten largest.

This sequence was found in a woman aged 50 to 65 with multiple sclerosis. Recombination linked TRBV12-3 or TRBV12-4 to TRBJ2-5, with TRBD2 identical over 12 junction bases. The specimen was PBMCs. CDR3 protein: CASSTRLAGDQETQYF. The bases read TGTGCCAGCAGTACCCGACTAGCGGGGGACCAAGAGACCCAGTACTTC.